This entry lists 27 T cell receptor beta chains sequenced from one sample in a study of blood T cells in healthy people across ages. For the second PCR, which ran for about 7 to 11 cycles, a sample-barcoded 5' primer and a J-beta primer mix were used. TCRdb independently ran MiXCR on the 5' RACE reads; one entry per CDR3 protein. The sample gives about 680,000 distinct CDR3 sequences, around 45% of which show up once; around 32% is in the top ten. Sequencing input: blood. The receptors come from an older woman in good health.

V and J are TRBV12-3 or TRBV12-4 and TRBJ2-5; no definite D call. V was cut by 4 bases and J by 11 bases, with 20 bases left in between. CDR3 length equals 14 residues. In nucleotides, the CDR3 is TGTGCCAGCAGTTGGTGGAGCGTGAGCAATGAGCAGTACTTC. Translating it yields CASSWWSVSNEQYF.

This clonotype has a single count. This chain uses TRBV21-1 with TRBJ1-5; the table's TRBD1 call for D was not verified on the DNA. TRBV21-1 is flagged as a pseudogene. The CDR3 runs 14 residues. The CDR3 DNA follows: TGTGCCAGCAGCACTTCAGGGGATCCTCAGCCCCAGCATTTT. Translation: CASSTSGDPQPQHF.

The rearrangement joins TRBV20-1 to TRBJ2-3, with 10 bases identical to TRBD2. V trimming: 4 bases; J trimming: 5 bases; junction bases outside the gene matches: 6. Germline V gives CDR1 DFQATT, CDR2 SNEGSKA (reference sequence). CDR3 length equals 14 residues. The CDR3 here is CSAKQRGGVDTQYF. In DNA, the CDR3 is TGCAGTGCTAAGCAGCGGGGGGGCGTAGATACGCAGTATTTT.

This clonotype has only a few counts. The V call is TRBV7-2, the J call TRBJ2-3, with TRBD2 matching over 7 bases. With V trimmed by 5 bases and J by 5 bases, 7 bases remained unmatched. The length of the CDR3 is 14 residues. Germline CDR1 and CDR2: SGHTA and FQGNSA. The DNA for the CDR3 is TGTGCCAGCAGCCCCGGACTAGTTTTAGATACGCAGTATTTT. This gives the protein CASSPGLVLDTQYF. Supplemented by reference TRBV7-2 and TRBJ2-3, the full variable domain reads GAGVSQSPSNKVTEKGKDVELRCDPISGHTALYWYRQSLGQGLEFLIYFQGNSAPDKSGLPSDRFSAERTGGSVSTLTIQRTQQEDSAVYLCASSPGLVLDTQYFGPGTRLTVL.

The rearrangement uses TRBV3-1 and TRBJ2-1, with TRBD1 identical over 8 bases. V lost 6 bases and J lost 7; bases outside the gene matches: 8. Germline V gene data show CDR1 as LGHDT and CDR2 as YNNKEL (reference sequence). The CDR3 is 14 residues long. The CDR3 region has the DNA TGTGCCAGCAGATACAGGGGGGATAAGAATGAGCAGTTCTTC. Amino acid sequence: CASRYRGDKNEQFF.

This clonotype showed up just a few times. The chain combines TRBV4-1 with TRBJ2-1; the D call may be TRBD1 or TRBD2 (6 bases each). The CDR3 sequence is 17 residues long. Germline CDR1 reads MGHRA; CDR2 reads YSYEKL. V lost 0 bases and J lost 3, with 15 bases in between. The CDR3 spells CASSQDAGARDYNEQFF. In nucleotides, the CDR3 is TGCGCCAGCAGCCAAGACGCAGGGGCGCGGGACTACAATGAGCAGTTCTTC.

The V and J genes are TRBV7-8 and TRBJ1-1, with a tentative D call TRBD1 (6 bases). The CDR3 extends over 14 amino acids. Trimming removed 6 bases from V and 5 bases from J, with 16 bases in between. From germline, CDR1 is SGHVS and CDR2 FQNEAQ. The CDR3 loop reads CASSVNREPTEAFF. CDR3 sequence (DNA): TGTGCCAGCAGTGTTAACAGGGAACCGACTGAAGCTTTCTTT.

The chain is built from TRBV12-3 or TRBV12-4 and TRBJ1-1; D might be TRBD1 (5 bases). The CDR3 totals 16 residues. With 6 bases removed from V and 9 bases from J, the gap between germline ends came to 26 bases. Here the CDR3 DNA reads TGTGCCAGCAGCTCGGGGCAGGGCTTTCTACCAAGTCAAGCTTTCTTT. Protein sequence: CASSSGQGFLPSQAFF.

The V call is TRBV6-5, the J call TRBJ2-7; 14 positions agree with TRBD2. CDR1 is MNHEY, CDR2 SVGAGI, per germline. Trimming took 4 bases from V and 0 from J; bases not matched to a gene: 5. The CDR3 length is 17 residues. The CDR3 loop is CASSSGLAGVGSYEQYF. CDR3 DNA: TGTGCCAGCAGTTCGGGACTAGCGGGAGTGGGCTCCTACGAGCAGTACTTC.

Here the CDR3 reads CASTSGRSSYEQYF. In DNA, the CDR3 is TGTGCCAGCACTTCGGGCAGGTCCTCCTACGAGCAGTACTTC. The rearrangement links TRBV6-6 to TRBJ2-7; D is uncertain. The CDR3 is 14 amino acids. V was cut by 7 bases and J by 0 bases, with 13 bases left in between. The germline CDR1 and CDR2 sequences are MNHNY and SVGAGI (reference sequence).

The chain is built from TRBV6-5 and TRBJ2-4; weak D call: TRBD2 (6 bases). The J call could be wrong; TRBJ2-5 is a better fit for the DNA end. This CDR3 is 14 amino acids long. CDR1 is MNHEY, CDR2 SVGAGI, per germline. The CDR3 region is CASSAGTSGETQYF. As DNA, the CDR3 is TGTGCCAGCAGCGCCGGGACTTCTGGGGAGACCCAGTACTTC.

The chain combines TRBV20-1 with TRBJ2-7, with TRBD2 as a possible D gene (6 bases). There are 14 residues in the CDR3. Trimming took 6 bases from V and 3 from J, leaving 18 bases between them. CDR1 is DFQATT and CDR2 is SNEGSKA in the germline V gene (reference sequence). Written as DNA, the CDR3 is TGCAGTGCCCAGCTGGGGCAGGGAGGCTACGAGCAGTACTTC. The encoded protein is CSAQLGQGGYEQYF.

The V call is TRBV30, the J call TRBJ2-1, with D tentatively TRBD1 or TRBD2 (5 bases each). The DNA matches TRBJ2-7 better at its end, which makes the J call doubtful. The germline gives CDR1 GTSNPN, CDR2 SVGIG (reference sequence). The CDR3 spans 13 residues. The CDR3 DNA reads TGTGCCTGGGAGGGGAGATCCCACAATGAGCAGTACTTC. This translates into CAWEGRSHNEQYF.

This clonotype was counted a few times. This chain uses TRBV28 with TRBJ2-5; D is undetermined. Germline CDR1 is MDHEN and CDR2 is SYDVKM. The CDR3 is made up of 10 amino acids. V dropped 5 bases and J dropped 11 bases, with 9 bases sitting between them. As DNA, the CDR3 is TGTGCCAGCAGTAAGCTGGAGCAGTACTTC. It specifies CASSKLEQYF.

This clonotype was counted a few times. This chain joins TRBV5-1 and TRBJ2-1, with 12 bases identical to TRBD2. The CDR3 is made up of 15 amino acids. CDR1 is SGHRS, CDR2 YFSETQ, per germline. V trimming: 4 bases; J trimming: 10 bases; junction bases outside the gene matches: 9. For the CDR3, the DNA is TGCGCCAGCAGCCAGCTAGCGGGAGGGTCGGAGGAGCAGTTCTTC. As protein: CASSQLAGGSEEQFF.

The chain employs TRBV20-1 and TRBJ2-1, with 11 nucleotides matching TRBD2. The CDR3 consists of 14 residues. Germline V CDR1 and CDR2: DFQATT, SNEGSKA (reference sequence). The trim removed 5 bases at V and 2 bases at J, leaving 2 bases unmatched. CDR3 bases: TGCAGTGCTGGGACTAGCGGAGCCTACAATGAGCAGTTCTTC. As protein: CSAGTSGAYNEQFF.

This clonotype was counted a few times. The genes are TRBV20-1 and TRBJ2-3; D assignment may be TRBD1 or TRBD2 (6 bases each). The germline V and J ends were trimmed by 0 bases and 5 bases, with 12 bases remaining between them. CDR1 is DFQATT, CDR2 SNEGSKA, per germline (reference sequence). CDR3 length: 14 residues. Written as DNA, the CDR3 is TGCAGTGCTAGAGATCAGGGGCGGGGAGATACGCAGTATTTT. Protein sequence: CSARDQGRGDTQYF.

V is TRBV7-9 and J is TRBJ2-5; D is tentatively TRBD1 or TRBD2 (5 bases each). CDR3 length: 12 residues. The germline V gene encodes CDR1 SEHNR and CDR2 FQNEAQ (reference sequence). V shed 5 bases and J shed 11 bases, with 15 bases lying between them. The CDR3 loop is CASSESLGEQYF. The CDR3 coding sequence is TGTGCCAGCAGCGAATCTCTGGGGGAGCAGTACTTC.

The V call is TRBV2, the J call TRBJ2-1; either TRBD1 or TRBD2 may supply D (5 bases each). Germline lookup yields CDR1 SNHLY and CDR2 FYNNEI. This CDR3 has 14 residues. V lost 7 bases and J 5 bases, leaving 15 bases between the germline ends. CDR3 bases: TGTGCCAGCATCGGGACGGCGATTGACAATGAGCAGTTCTTC. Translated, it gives CASIGTAIDNEQFF.

CDR3 coding DNA: TGTGCCAGCGACGGGCAAGTGGAGGTCCCAGCTTTCGGCTCCTACGAGCAGTACTTC. Its protein product is CASDGQVEVPAFGSYEQYF. The J gene is TRBJ2-7, the V gene TRBV2; TRBD2 is a possible D gene (5 bases). This CDR3 region has 19 residues. V lost 8 bases to trimming and J lost 0 bases, with 29 bases between them. In germline, CDR1 is SNHLY, CDR2 FYNNEI.

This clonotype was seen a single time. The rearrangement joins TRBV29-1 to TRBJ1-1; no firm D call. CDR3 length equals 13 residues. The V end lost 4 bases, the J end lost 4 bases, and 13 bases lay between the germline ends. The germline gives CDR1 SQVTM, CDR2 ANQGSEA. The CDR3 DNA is TGCAGCGTTGCTGCGGGCGAGACCACTGAAGCTTTCTTT. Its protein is CSVAAGETTEAFF. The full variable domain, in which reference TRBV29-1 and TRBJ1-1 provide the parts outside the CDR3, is SAVISQKPSRDICQRGTSLTIQCQVDSQVTMMFWYRQQPGQSLTLIATANQGSEATYESGFVIDKFPISRPNLTFSTLTVSNMSPEDSSIYLCSVAAGETTEAFFGQGTRLTVV.

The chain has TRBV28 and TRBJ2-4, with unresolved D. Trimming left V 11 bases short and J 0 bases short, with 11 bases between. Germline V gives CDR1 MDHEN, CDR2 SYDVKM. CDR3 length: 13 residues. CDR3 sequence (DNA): TGTGCCGCCGGCGGAATAGCCAAAAACATTCAGTACTTC. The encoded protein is CAAGGIAKNIQYF.

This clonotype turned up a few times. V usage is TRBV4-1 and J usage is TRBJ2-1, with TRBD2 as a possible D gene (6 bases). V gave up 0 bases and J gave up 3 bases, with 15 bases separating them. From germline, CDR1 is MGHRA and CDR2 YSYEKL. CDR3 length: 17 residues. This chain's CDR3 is CASSQDAGSRDYNEQFF. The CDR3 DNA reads TGCGCCAGCAGCCAAGACGCAGGGTCGCGGGACTACAATGAGCAGTTCTTC.

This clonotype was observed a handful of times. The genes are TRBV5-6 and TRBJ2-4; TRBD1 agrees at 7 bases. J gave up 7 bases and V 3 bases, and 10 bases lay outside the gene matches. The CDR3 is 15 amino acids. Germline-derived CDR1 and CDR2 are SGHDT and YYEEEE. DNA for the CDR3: TGTGCCAGCAGCTCAGACAGGGCCCGCATTAACATTCAGTACTTC. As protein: CASSSDRARINIQYF.

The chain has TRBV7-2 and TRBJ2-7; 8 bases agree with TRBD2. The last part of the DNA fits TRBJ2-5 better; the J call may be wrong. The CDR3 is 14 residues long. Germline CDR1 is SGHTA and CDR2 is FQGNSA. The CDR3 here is CASSMSGSRGTQYF. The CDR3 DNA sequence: TGTGCCAGCAGCATGAGCGGGAGTCGCGGGACCCAGTACTTC.

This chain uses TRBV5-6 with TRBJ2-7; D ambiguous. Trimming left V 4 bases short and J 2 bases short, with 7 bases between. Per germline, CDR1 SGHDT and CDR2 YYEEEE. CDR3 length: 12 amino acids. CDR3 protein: CASSAGPYEQYF. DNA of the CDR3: TGTGCCAGCAGCGCAGGACCCTACGAGCAGTACTTC.

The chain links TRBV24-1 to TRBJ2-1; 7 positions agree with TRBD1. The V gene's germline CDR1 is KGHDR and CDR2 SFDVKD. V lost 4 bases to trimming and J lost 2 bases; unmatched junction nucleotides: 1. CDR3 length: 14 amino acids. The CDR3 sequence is CATSDRGTYNEQFF. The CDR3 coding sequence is TGTGCCACCAGTGACAGGGGGACCTACAATGAGCAGTTCTTC.